Following are 10 T cell receptor beta chains from one sample sequenced in a study of blood T cell repertoires in COVID-19. Sequencing was performed with immunoSEQ multiplex PCR; in TCRdb, only in-frame clones are kept and a portion is missing. This table holds hundreds of thousands of clones, 75% to 90% found once. Sequencing input: peripheral blood. These receptors came from a woman between 18 and 29 years old with acute or convalescent COVID-19.

The chain joins TRBV24-1 to TRBJ1-2, with D perhaps TRBD1 (5 bases). The ends were cut back, 4 bases at V and 2 bases at J, with 10 bases in the middle. The germline CDR1 and CDR2 sequences are KGHDR and SFDVKD. The CDR3 covers 14 residues. The CDR3 bases are TGTGCCACCAGTGACGCAGGGTTAAACTATGGCTACACCTTC. This codes for CATSDAGLNYGYTF.

The genes are TRBV19 and TRBJ1-5; possibly TRBD1 for D (5 bases). CDR3 size: 14 residues. The germline V and J ends were trimmed by 3 bases and 7 bases, with 13 bases remaining between them. Per the germline V gene, CDR1 is LNHDA and CDR2 is SQIVND (reference sequence). CDR3 bases: TGTGCCAGTAGTATCAGGGCTGAGGACCAGCCCCAGCATTTT. Its translation is CASSIRAEDQPQHF. The full variable domain, in which reference TRBV19 and TRBJ1-5 provide the parts outside the CDR3, is DGGITQSPKYLFRKEGQNVTLSCEQNLNHDAMYWYRQDPGQGLRLIYYSQIVNDFQKGDIAEGYSVSREKKESFPLTVTSAQKNPTAFYLCASSIRAEDQPQHFGDGTRLSIL.

The V gene is TRBV5-4, the J gene TRBJ1-6, with 7 bases fitting TRBD1. The CDR3 covers 14 residues. CDR1 is SGHNT, CDR2 YYREEE, per germline (reference sequence). The J segment lost 10 bases and the V segment lost 0 bases, leaving 4 bases of the junction unmatched. Here the CDR3 reads CASSLEGAGSPLHF. In nucleotides, the CDR3 is TGTGCCAGCAGCTTGGAGGGGGCGGGATCACCCCTCCACTTT.

The chain joins TRBV7-2 to TRBJ1-1; 10 nucleotides agree with TRBD1. The CDR3 is 17 residues long. V lost 5 bases, J lost 0 bases, and 9 bases stayed unmatched. Germline V gives CDR1 SGHTA, CDR2 FQGNSA. CDR3 residues: CASSPRTGGLMNTEAFF. The CDR3 nucleotides read TGTGCCAGCAGCCCGAGGACAGGGGGACTCATGAACACTGAAGCTTTCTTT.

This rearrangement joins TRBV7-2 to TRBJ2-7; 10 bases fit TRBD2. This CDR3 comprises 15 residues. Germline CDR1 SGHTA, CDR2 FQGNSA. Trimming cost V 5 bases and J 3 bases; bases outside gene matches: 7. CDR3 in DNA: TGTGCCAGCAGCAAGGGGACTAGCGCCCTCTACGAGCAGTACTTC. As protein: CASSKGTSALYEQYF.

The chain carries TRBV29-1 and TRBJ2-3, with D perhaps matching TRBD1 (6 bases). CDR1 is SQVTM, CDR2 ANQGSEA, per germline. V was clipped by 7 bases and J by 6 bases, with 14 bases between them. This CDR3 comprises 12 residues. CDR3 sequence reads: CSARIQGDTQYF. The CDR3 nucleotides are TGCAGCGCCCGAATACAGGGTGATACGCAGTATTTT.

The J gene is TRBJ1-1, the V gene TRBV5-8; TRBD1 matches at 10 bases. Germline V gives CDR1 SGHTS, CDR2 YDEGEE. The trim removed 4 bases at V and 4 bases at J, leaving 10 bases unmatched. The CDR3 has 16 residues. CDR3 nucleotides: TGTGCCAGCAGCGAGGGGACAGGGGTGTTCGGCACTGAAGCTTTCTTT. It yields the protein CASSEGTGVFGTEAFF.

V gene TRBV5-1 combines with J gene TRBJ2-7; possible D gene TRBD2, 5 bases. The CDR3 extends over 15 amino acids. Trimming shortened V by 5 bases and J by 0 bases, and 15 bases separated the two germline ends. CDR1 and CDR2 (germline): SGHRS, YFSETQ. CDR3 protein: CASSLWTPPSYEQYF. The CDR3 DNA follows: TGCGCCAGCAGTCTCTGGACTCCACCCTCCTACGAGCAGTACTTC.

The chain uses TRBV7-9 and TRBJ1-1; D may be TRBD1 (6 bases). The germline CDR1 and CDR2 sequences are SEHNR and FQNEAQ (reference sequence). The CDR3 totals 14 residues. V lost 2 bases and J 5 bases, leaving 12 bases between the germline ends. The CDR3, as DNA: TGTGCCAGCAGCTTATTGGACAGAACGACTGAAGCTTTCTTT. Amino acids: CASSLLDRTTEAFF.

Comments on this clone: Other DNA sequences within the sample encode an identical CDR3. The chain couples TRBV7-2 to TRBJ2-7; 10 bases are shared with TRBD2. Germline lookup yields CDR1 SGHTA and CDR2 FQGNSA. The length of the CDR3 is 14 residues. V gave up 0 bases and J gave up 4 bases; unmatched junction bases: 0. CDR3 DNA sequence: TGTGCCAGCAGCTTAGCGACTAGCGGGTACGAGCAGTACTTC. Translating gives CASSLATSGYEQYF.